Listed below are T cell receptor beta chains from one sample, sequenced in a study of blood T cells in healthy people across ages. Each CDR3 protein is one row after TCRdb ran MiXCR on the 5' RACE reads. The sample has 500,000 to 550,000 distinct CDR3 sequences; 24% are singletons. The same sample was also studied in work on T cells of mothers and their children.

Material: blood. All receptors come from a boy aged 5-17 years in good health. The CDR3 runs from the conserved cysteine through the conserved F or W. The order of the fields is clone size, J gene, D gene, V gene, CDR3 protein, CDR3 DNA. A D gene is named only where the DNA matches it firmly. The size of a clone is reported for some rows only, either as once, few or many, or as a class for expanded clones.

clone_size: many
j_call: TRBJ2-5
d_call: TRBD2
v_call: TRBV7-9
cdr3_aa: CATRAGTQETQYF
cdr3_nt: TGTGCCACACGAGCGGGGACCCAAGAGACCCAGTACTTC

clone_size: -
j_call: TRBJ1-2
d_call: -
v_call: TRBV3-1
cdr3_aa: CASSQAPTQNYGYTF
cdr3_nt: TGTGCCAGCAGCCAAGCCCCTACTCAAAACTATGGCTACACCTTC

clone_size: -
j_call: TRBJ1-1
d_call: -
v_call: TRBV6-2/TRBV6-3
cdr3_aa: CASTLLQGMNTEAFF
cdr3_nt: TGTGCCAGCACCCTACTCCAGGGGATGAACACTGAAGCTTTCTTT

clone_size: few
j_call: TRBJ2-2
d_call: -
v_call: TRBV6-2/TRBV6-3
cdr3_aa: CASSETSDTGELFF
cdr3_nt: TGTGCCAGCAGCGAAACTAGTGACACCGGGGAGCTGTTTTTT

clone_size: -
j_call: TRBJ2-5
d_call: TRBD1
v_call: TRBV20-1
cdr3_aa: CSAFPPGTGGAETQYF
cdr3_nt: TGCAGTGCTTTTCCCCCTGGGACAGGGGGGGCGGAGACCCAGTACTTC

clone_size: -
j_call: TRBJ2-1
d_call: -
v_call: TRBV19
cdr3_aa: CASKQGGIEQFF
cdr3_nt: TGTGCCAGTAAACAGGGAGGGATTGAGCAGTTCTTC

clone_size: few
j_call: TRBJ2-3
d_call: TRBD1
v_call: TRBV18
cdr3_aa: CASSSGQVRLDTQYF
cdr3_nt: TGTGCCAGCTCATCTGGACAGGTACGCTTGGATACGCAGTATTTT

clone_size: few
j_call: TRBJ2-7
d_call: TRBD2
v_call: TRBV28
cdr3_aa: CASSPSGISYEQYF
cdr3_nt: TGTGCCAGCAGTCCCAGCGGGATCTCCTACGAGCAGTACTTC

clone_size: -
j_call: TRBJ2-5
d_call: -
v_call: TRBV10-3
cdr3_aa: CAISDRQGETQYF
cdr3_nt: TGTGCCATCAGTGACAGGCAGGGAGAGACCCAGTACTTC

clone_size: once
j_call: TRBJ2-5
d_call: -
v_call: TRBV20-1
cdr3_aa: CSARDRQPRETQYF
cdr3_nt: TGCAGTGCTAGAGATCGGCAGCCCAGGGAGACCCAGTACTTC

clone_size: many
j_call: TRBJ2-5
d_call: TRBD2
v_call: TRBV12-5
cdr3_aa: CASGLGTSGGQETQYF
cdr3_nt: TGTGCTAGTGGTCTCGGGACTAGCGGGGGCCAAGAGACCCAGTACTTC

clone_size: few
j_call: TRBJ1-3
d_call: -
v_call: TRBV12-3/TRBV12-4
cdr3_aa: CASSYRGNTIYF
cdr3_nt: TGTGCCAGCAGTTACAGGGGAAACACCATATATTTT

clone_size: -
j_call: TRBJ1-4
d_call: -
v_call: TRBV20-1
cdr3_aa: CSARGGGAATNEKLFF
cdr3_nt: TGCAGTGCTAGGGGTGGAGGGGCGGCAACTAATGAAAAACTGTTTTTT

clone_size: -
j_call: TRBJ1-2
d_call: -
v_call: TRBV7-9
cdr3_aa: CASSSAQVWWGYTF
cdr3_nt: TGTGCCAGCAGCTCCGCACAGGTTTGGTGGGGCTACACCTTC

clone_size: few
j_call: TRBJ2-3
d_call: TRBD2
v_call: TRBV18
cdr3_aa: CASSPPISRREPDTQYF
cdr3_nt: TGTGCCAGCTCACCACCGATCTCTCGGCGGGAGCCAGATACGCAGTATTTT

clone_size: -
j_call: TRBJ2-7
d_call: TRBD2
v_call: TRBV20-1
cdr3_aa: CSAPEGGSSYEQYF
cdr3_nt: TGCAGTGCTCCCGAGGGCGGGAGCTCCTACGAGCAGTACTTC